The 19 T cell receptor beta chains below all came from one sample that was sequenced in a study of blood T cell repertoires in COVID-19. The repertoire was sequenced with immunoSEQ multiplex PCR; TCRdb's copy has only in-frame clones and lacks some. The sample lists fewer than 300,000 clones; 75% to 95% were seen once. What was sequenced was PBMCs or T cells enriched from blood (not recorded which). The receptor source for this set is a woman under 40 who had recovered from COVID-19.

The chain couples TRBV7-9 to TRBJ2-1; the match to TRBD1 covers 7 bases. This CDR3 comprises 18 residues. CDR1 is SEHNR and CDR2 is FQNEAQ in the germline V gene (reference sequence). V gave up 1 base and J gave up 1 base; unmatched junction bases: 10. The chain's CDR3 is CASSLEARDRFSYNEQFF. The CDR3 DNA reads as TGTGCCAGCAGCTTAGAGGCCAGGGACAGATTTTCCTACAATGAGCAGTTCTTC.

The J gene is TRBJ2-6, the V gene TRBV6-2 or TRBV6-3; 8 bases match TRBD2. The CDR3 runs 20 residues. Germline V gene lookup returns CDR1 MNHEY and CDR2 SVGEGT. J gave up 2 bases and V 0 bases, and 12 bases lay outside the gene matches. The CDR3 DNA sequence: TGTGCCAGCAGTTACTCCCTGATAGCGGGATGGCTGACTGGGGCCAACGTCCTGACTTTC. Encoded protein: CASSYSLIAGWLTGANVLTF.

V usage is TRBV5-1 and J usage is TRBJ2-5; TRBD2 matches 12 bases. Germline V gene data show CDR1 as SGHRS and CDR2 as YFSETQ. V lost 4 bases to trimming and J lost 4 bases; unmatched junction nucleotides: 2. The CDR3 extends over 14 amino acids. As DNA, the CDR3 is TGCGCCAGCAGCCAGGGACTAGCGGGAGAGACCCAGTACTTC. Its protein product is CASSQGLAGETQYF.

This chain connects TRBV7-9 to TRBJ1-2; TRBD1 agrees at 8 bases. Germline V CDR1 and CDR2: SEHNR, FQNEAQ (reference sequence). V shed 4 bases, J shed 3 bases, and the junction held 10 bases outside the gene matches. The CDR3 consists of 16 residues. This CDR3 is CASSSQQGARDYGYTF. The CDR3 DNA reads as TGTGCCAGCAGCTCCCAGCAGGGGGCACGGGACTATGGCTACACCTTC.

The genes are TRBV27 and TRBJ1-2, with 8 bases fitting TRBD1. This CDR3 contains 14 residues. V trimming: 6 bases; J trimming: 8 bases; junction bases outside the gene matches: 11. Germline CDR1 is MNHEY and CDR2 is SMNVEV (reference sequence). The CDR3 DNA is TGTGCCAGCAGCACAGGGGGGCAGGGGGAAGGCTACACCTTC. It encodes CASSTGGQGEGYTF.

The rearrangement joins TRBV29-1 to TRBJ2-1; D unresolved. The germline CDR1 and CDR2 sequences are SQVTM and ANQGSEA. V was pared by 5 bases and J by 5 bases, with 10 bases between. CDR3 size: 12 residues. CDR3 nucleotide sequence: TGCAGCGTTCTCCGAGAGAACAATGAGCAGTTCTTC. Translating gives CSVLRENNEQFF.

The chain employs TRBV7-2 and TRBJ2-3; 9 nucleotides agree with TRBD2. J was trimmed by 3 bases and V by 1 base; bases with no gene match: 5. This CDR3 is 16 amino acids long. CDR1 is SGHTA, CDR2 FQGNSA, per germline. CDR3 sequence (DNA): TGTGCCAGCAGCTTAGTAGATAGCGGGAGAACAGATACGCAGTATTTT. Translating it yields CASSLVDSGRTDTQYF. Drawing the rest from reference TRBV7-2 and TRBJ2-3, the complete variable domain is GAGVSQSPSNKVTEKGKDVELRCDPISGHTALYWYRQSLGQGLEFLIYFQGNSAPDKSGLPSDRFSAERTGGSVSTLTIQRTQQEDSAVYLCASSLVDSGRTDTQYFGPGTRLTVL.

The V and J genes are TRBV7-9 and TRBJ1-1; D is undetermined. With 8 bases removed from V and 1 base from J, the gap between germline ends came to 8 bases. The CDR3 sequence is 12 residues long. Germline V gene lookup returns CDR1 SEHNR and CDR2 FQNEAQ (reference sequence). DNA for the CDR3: TGTGCCAGCGGGCTACAGAACACTGAAGCTTTCTTT. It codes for CASGLQNTEAFF.

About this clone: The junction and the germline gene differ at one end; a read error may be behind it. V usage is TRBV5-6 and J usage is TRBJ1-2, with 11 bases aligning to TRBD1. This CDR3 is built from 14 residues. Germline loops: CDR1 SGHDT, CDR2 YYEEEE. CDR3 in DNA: TGTGCCAGCAGTTTGGGACAGGGGGAAGATGGCTACACCTTC. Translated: CASSLGQGEDGYTF.

The CDR3 bases are TGTGCCAGCAGCCATGGGGACATCGGGAGGTGCTTCTTC. As protein: CASSHGDIGRCFF. The rearrangement joins TRBV3-1 (or the pseudogene TRBV3-2) to TRBJ2-1; weak D call: TRBD2 (7 bases). V was pared by 3 bases and J by 16 bases, with 19 bases between. Germline CDR1 is LGHDT and CDR2 is YNNKEL (reference sequence). The CDR3 spans 13 residues.

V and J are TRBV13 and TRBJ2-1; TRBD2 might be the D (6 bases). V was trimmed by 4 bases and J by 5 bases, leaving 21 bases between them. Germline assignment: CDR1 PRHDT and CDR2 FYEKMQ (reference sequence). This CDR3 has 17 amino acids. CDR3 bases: TGTGCCAGCAGCTCCCGGGACTGGAAAGCACCAAACAATGAGCAGTTCTTC. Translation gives CASSSRDWKAPNNEQFF.

The CDR3 here is CASSRTSGSGNEQFF. Written as DNA, the CDR3 is TGTGCCAGCAGCCGGACTAGCGGGAGTGGGAATGAGCAGTTCTTC. The chain uses TRBV13 and TRBJ2-1; 13 positions match TRBD2. Germline V lookup: CDR1 PRHDT, CDR2 FYEKMQ (reference sequence). Trimming removed 5 bases from V and 7 bases from J; junction bases left unmatched: 5. The CDR3 extends over 15 amino acids. The full variable domain, rest sourced from reference TRBV13 and TRBJ2-1, is AAGVIQSPRHLIKEKRETATLKCYPIPRHDTVYWYQQGPGQDPQFLISFYEKMQSDKGSIPDRFSAQQFSDYHSELNMSSLELGDSALYFCASSRTSGSGNEQFFGPGTRLTVL.

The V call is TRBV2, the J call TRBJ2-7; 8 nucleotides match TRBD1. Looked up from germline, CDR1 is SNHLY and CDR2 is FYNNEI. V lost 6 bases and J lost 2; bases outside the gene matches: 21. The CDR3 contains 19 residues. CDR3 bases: TGTGCCAGCAGAAGGGACCGGACAGGGTATTGGTCCGCAACCTACGAGCAGTACTTC. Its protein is CASRRDRTGYWSATYEQYF.

DNA of the CDR3: TGCGCCAGCAGCTCGGGAGATACGCAGTATTTT. Its protein product is CASSSGDTQYF. The chain employs TRBV5-1 and TRBJ2-3; no clear D. The CDR3 contains 11 residues. V shed 3 bases and J shed 5 bases, with 4 bases lying between them. Germline CDR1 is SGHRS and CDR2 is YFSETQ.

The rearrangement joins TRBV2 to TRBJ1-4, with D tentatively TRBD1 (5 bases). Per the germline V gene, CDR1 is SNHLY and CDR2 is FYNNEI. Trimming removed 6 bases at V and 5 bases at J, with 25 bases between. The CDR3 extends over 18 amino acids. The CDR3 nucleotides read TGTGCCAGCAGGGGGATCCGGGACTCCCAAGAGAGAAATGAAAAACTGTTTTTT. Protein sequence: CASRGIRDSQERNEKLFF.

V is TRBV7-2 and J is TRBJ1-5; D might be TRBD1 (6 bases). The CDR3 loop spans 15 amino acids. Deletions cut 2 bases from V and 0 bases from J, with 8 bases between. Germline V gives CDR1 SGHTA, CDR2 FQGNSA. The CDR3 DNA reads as TGTGCCAGCAGCTTACTAGGGGGTAGCAATCAGCCCCAGCATTTT. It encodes CASSLLGGSNQPQHF.

The DNA for the CDR3 is TGTGCCACCAGCAGGGGGGGGAGCAATGAGCAGTTCTTC. Protein sequence: CATSRGGSNEQFF. V is TRBV15 and J is TRBJ2-1; TRBD2 aligns across 7 bases. The junction had 2 bases not matched to a gene; V was cut back by 3 bases and J by 6 bases. The length of the CDR3 is 13 residues. The germline V gene encodes CDR1 LNHNV and CDR2 YYDKDF (reference sequence).

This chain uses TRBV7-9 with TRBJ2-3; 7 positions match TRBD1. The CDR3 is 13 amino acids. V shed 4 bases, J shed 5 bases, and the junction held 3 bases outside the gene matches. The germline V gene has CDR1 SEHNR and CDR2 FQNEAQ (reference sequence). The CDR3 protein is CASSSAGGDTQYF. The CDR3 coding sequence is TGTGCCAGCAGCTCCGCAGGGGGAGATACGCAGTATTTT.

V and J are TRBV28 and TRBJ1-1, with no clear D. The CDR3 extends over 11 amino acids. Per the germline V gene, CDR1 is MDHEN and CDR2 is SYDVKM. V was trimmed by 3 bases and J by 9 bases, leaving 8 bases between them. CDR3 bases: TGTGCCAGCAGTTTTGGACTTCAAGCTTTCTTT. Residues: CASSFGLQAFF.